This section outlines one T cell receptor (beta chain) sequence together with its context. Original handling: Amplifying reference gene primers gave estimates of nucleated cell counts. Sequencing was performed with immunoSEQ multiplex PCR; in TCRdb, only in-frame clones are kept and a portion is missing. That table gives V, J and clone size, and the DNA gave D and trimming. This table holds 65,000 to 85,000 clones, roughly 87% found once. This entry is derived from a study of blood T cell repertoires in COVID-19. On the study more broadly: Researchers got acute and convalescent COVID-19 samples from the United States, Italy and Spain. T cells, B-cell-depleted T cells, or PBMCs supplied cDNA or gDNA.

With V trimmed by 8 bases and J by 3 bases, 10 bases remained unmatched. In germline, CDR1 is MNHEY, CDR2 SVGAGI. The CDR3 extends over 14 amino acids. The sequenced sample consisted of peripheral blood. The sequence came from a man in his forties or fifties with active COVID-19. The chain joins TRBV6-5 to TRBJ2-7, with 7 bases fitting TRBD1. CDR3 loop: CASATGTDHYEQYF. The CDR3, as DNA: TGTGCCAGCGCAACCGGGACAGACCACTACGAGCAGTACTTC.